This T cell receptor beta chain was observed in a study of control samples from healthy donors and cancer patients. The CDR3 runs 15 residues. Between the trimmed V and J ends, which lost 5 bases and 8 bases, there was a span of 16 bases. Germline-derived CDR1 and CDR2 are SEHNR and FQNEAQ (reference sequence). Assay used: immunoSEQ multiplex PCR; TCRdb lists only in-frame clones, some missing. The data contain approximately 24,000 clones, roughly four fifths of them seen just once; the ten biggest clones take up 20% to 25%. Sequenced sample: PBMCs. The gene calls are TRBV7-9 and TRBJ1-6; unclear D gene. The clonotype originates from a man aged 55 to 70 with colorectal cancer. CDR3: CASSPRGPVYSPLHF. The DNA for the CDR3 is TGTGCCAGCAGCCCCCGCGGCCCCGTCTATTCACCCCTCCACTTT.